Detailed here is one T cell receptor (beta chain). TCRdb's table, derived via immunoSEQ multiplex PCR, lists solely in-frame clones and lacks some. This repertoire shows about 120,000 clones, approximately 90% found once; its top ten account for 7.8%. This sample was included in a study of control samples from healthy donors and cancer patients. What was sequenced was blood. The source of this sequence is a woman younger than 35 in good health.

The CDR3 DNA reads TGTGCCAGCAGTTTAGGGTTTTCTGGTTTCGGGACTAGCTCCTTCCCCGCCACAGATACGCAGTATTTT. The encoded protein is CASSLGFSGFGTSSFPATDTQYF. The V gene is TRBV27, the J gene TRBJ2-3, with 9 bases that match TRBD2. Germline lookup yields CDR1 MNHEY and CDR2 SMNVEV (reference sequence). With V trimmed by 2 bases and J by 2 bases, 26 bases remained unmatched. The CDR3 totals 23 residues.